These 24 T cell receptor beta chains came from one sample sequenced in a study of PD-L1 blockade in urothelial cancer. Using immunoSEQ multiplex PCR, the repertoire was profiled, and TCRdb retains in-frame clones only, with some absent. Of roughly 50,000 clones listed, about 80% were seen once; the top ten hold approximately 4%. The sequenced sample was PBMCs, obtained around atezolizumab (anti-PD-L1) treatment. The receptors shown here come from a man aged 65-85 years with urothelial cancer.

This clone was found once. V usage is TRBV2 and J usage is TRBJ2-3; unclear D gene. The CDR3 totals 11 residues. Trimming stripped 3 bases from V and 5 bases from J, with 3 bases between. Germline values: CDR1 SNHLY, CDR2 FYNNEI. The CDR3, as DNA: TGTGCCAGCAGTGATAAAGATACGCAGTATTTT. Its protein is CASSDKDTQYF.

The gene calls are TRBV5-1 and TRBJ1-3; 8 bases map to TRBD1. The V segment lost 7 bases and the J segment 4 bases; nucleotides outside the gene matches: 25. Per germline, CDR1 SGHRS and CDR2 YFSETQ. This CDR3 has 20 residues. The CDR3 reads CASRIGLRGQAIGGGNTIYF. The DNA of the CDR3 is TGCGCCAGCCGAATCGGTTTAAGGGGACAGGCTATTGGGGGGGGAAACACCATATATTTT.

The chain uses TRBV6-5 and TRBJ1-1; D remains ambiguous. The length of the CDR3 is 14 residues. Germline V gives CDR1 MNHEY, CDR2 SVGAGI. V was cut by 3 bases and J by 0 bases, with 8 bases left in between. CDR3 sequence reads: CASSYGRLNTEAFF. CDR3 nucleotide sequence: TGTGCCAGCAGTTATGGGAGACTGAACACTGAAGCTTTCTTT.

The chain recombines TRBV30 with TRBJ2-3; the match to TRBD2 covers 7 bases. The germline V gene has CDR1 GTSNPN and CDR2 SVGIG (reference sequence). The V gene end was trimmed by 4 bases and the J gene end by 6 bases; junction bases not matched to a gene: 7. This CDR3 has 13 residues. This CDR3 reads CAWKRGRMDTQYF. CDR3 in DNA: TGTGCCTGGAAACGCGGGAGAATGGATACGCAGTATTTT.

V is TRBV19 and J is TRBJ2-7, with 7 bases fitting TRBD1. The CDR3 has 15 residues. CDR1 is LNHDA and CDR2 is SQIVND in the germline V gene (reference sequence). V gave up 3 bases and J gave up 5 bases; unmatched junction bases: 10. CDR3 amino acids: CASSILRGRIHEQYF. CDR3 bases: TGTGCCAGTAGTATTCTTAGGGGGCGAATCCACGAGCAGTACTTC.

The genes are TRBV5-1 and TRBJ1-6, with D perhaps matching TRBD1 (6 bases). From germline, CDR1 is SGHRS and CDR2 YFSETQ. CDR3 length: 16 amino acids. Trimming took 0 bases from V and 7 from J, leaving 14 bases between them. The CDR3 loop is CASSLGPGAGNSPLHF. DNA for the CDR3: TGCGCCAGCAGCTTGGGGCCAGGGGCCGGCAATTCACCCCTCCACTTT.

This clone was detected ten times or more. The V call is TRBV19, the J call TRBJ2-1, with TRBD2 identical over 12 bases. After removal of 5 bases from V and 10 bases from J, the junction contained 12 bases not matched to a gene. The CDR3 contains 16 residues. Germline V gene sequence: CDR1 LNHDA, CDR2 SQIVND (reference sequence). CDR3 amino acids: CASSPRGGLAGNEQFF. In DNA form, the CDR3 reads TGTGCCAGTAGTCCCCGGGGAGGACTAGCGGGAAACGAGCAGTTCTTC.

This clone has a single count. The chain is built from TRBV19 and TRBJ1-2; the D is unclear. CDR1 LNHDA and CDR2 SQIVND come from the germline V gene (reference sequence). The CDR3 spans 12 residues. V was cut by 7 bases and J by 8 bases, with 14 bases left in between. CDR3 residues: CASTTSPEGYTF. The CDR3, as DNA: TGTGCCAGTACCACCAGTCCGGAGGGCTACACCTTC.

The V call is TRBV19, the J call TRBJ1-2; D not certain. V dropped 4 bases and J dropped 2 bases, with 14 bases sitting between them. Looked up from germline, CDR1 is LNHDA and CDR2 is SQIVND (reference sequence). CDR3 length: 15 amino acids. This CDR3 reads CASSTADIGNYGYTF. CDR3 nucleotides: TGTGCCAGTAGTACCGCTGACATAGGAAACTATGGCTACACCTTC.

The chain carries TRBV7-2 and TRBJ1-3, with 8 bases identical to TRBD1. Germline CDR1 reads SGHTA; CDR2 reads FQGNSA. J lost 4 bases, V lost 5 bases, and 4 bases had no gene match. The CDR3 is made up of 14 amino acids. CDR3 DNA: TGTGCCAGCAGCCGACAGGGGTGGGGAAACACCATATATTTT. Translating gives CASSRQGWGNTIYF.

This rearrangement joins TRBV6-1 to TRBJ1-5; 8 bases agree with TRBD1. CDR3 length equals 15 residues. V dropped 5 bases and J dropped 3; count of bases not matched to a gene: 6. Germline V gives CDR1 MNHNS, CDR2 SASEGT. CDR3 sequence (DNA): TGTGCCAGCAGTCCCGGGACAGGTCTCAATCAGCCCCAGCATTTT. The encoded protein is CASSPGTGLNQPQHF.

In the case of this clone: With a much larger clone just one base away, this may be a read error. The V gene is TRBV5-6, the J gene TRBJ2-7; the match to TRBD1 covers 10 bases. The V and J ends lost 3 bases and 2 bases, in that order; junction bases with no gene match: 2. The CDR3 runs to 14 residues. Germline loops: CDR1 SGHDT, CDR2 YYEEEE. This chain's CDR3 is CASSSGTGAYEQYF. DNA of the CDR3: TGTGCCAGCAGCTCCGGGACAGGGGCCTACGAGCAGTACTTC.

This clone was detected a few times. The CDR3 nucleotides are TGTGCCAGCAGCTTAGGACGGGGAACTTCTAGCACAGATACGCAGTATTTT. The encoded protein is CASSLGRGTSSTDTQYF. The V and J genes are TRBV7-2 and TRBJ2-3, with D tentatively TRBD2 (5 bases). CDR3 size: 17 residues. Trimming removed 1 base from V and 0 bases from J, with 14 bases in between. Germline lookup yields CDR1 SGHTA and CDR2 FQGNSA.

The chain is built from TRBV11-2 and TRBJ2-5; perhaps TRBD2 as D (6 bases). With 4 bases removed from V and 5 bases from J, the gap between germline ends came to 17 bases. Per the germline V gene, CDR1 is SGHAT and CDR2 is FQNNGV. The CDR3 length is 15 residues. The CDR3 coding sequence is TGTGCCAGCAGCTCTCCGGGACTCTTGAGGGAGACCCAGTACTTC. Amino acid sequence: CASSSPGLLRETQYF.

This clone was seen more than once but under ten times. The V gene is TRBV5-6, the J gene TRBJ2-5; 9 bases are shared with TRBD1. V shed 5 bases, J shed 5 bases, and the junction held 10 bases outside the gene matches. The length of the CDR3 is 15 residues. Per the germline V gene, CDR1 is SGHDT and CDR2 is YYEEEE. In nucleotides, the CDR3 is TGTGCCAGCAGGGGAAACAGGGGGCCTCAGGAGACCCAGTACTTC. It specifies CASRGNRGPQETQYF.

This chain uses TRBV30 with TRBJ1-1; no clear D gene. Germline CDR1 reads GTSNPN; CDR2 reads SVGIG (reference sequence). There are 13 residues in the CDR3. The V end lost 0 bases, the J end lost 4 bases, and 9 bases lay between the germline ends. CDR3 region: CAWSVRVGTEAFF. For the CDR3, the DNA is TGTGCCTGGAGTGTACGTGTCGGCACTGAAGCTTTCTTT.

The V gene is TRBV11-3, the J gene TRBJ2-1; 8 bases match TRBD2. Germline V gene sequence: CDR1 SGHNT, CDR2 YENEEA. The CDR3 is made up of 13 amino acids. V shed 5 bases, J shed 12 bases, and the junction held 9 bases outside the gene matches. The CDR3 nucleotides read TGTGCCAGCAGCCCCGGGGGGGGGAGCCTGCAGTTCTTC. It yields the protein CASSPGGGSLQFF. The whole variable domain, remainder taken from reference TRBV11-3 and TRBJ2-1, is EAGVVQSPRYKIIEKKQPVAFWCNPISGHNTLYWYLQNLGQGPELLIRYENEEAVDDSQLPKDRFSAERLKGVDSTLKIQPAELGDSAVYLCASSPGGGSLQFFGPGTRLTVL.

The rearrangement joins TRBV11-3 to TRBJ2-1; 7 nucleotides match TRBD1. V shed 1 base and J 2 bases; nucleotides not matched to a gene: 8. Germline lookup yields CDR1 SGHNT and CDR2 YENEEA. This CDR3 is 17 amino acids long. CDR3: CASSLAAVRGPYNEQFF. The CDR3 nucleotides are TGTGCCAGCAGCTTAGCGGCAGTTAGGGGGCCCTACAATGAGCAGTTCTTC.

The V call is TRBV5-4, the J call TRBJ1-4; TRBD1 agrees at 12 bases. The germline V gene encodes CDR1 SGHNT and CDR2 YYREEE (reference sequence). V gave up 9 bases and J gave up 3 bases; unmatched junction bases: 12. The CDR3 is 17 amino acids. CDR3: CATRRGGQGASNEKLFF. In DNA, the CDR3 is TGTGCCACCCGCAGGGGGGGACAGGGGGCATCTAATGAAAAACTGTTTTTT.

This chain joins TRBV18 and TRBJ2-1, with TRBD2 matching 10 bases. Looked up from germline, CDR1 is KGHSH and CDR2 is LQKENI. The CDR3 contains 13 residues. The J segment lost 9 bases and the V segment lost 3 bases, leaving 2 bases of the junction unmatched. Here the CDR3 reads CASSPSGRGEQFF. The DNA of the CDR3 is TGTGCCAGCTCACCGAGCGGGAGGGGTGAGCAGTTCTTC.

The chain employs TRBV7-2 and TRBJ2-5, with D perhaps TRBD1 (6 bases). The CDR3 is 14 residues long. Deletions cut 3 bases from V and 5 bases from J, with 13 bases between. Germline V gene data show CDR1 as SGHTA and CDR2 as FQGNSA. The CDR3 DNA follows: TGTGCCAGCAGCTTTCGGTACAGGGCCGAGACCCAGTACTTC. This encodes CASSFRYRAETQYF.

This clone showed up just a few times. The chain has TRBV4-1 and TRBJ1-4, with no clear D. The CDR3 length is 18 residues. Germline CDR1 reads MGHRA; CDR2 reads YSYEKL. Deletions cut 2 bases from V and 0 bases from J, with 16 bases between. CDR3 nucleotide sequence: TGCGCCAGCAGCCAATCCGCCGAGACTTTCACAACTAATGAAAAACTGTTTTTT. Its protein product is CASSQSAETFTTNEKLFF.

This chain connects TRBV18 to TRBJ1-1; no definite D call. V was pared by 4 bases and J by 1 base, with 7 bases between. Germline V gene data show CDR1 as KGHSH and CDR2 as LQKENI. The length of the CDR3 is 13 residues. CDR3: CASSLARNTEAFF. CDR3 coding DNA: TGTGCCAGCTCACTCGCCAGGAACACTGAAGCTTTCTTT. The full variable domain, its missing parts supplied by reference TRBV18 and TRBJ1-1, is NAGVMQNPRHLVRRRGQEARLRCSPMKGHSHVYWYRQLPEEGLKFMVYLQKENIIDESGMPKERFSAEFPKEGPSILRIQQVVRGDSAAYFCASSLARNTEAFFGQGTRLTVV.

The V and J genes are TRBV25-1 and TRBJ2-3, with TRBD2 matching 9 bases. Losses at the gene ends were 2 bases for V and 5 bases for J; bases not matched to a gene: 11. Per the germline V gene, CDR1 is MGHDK and CDR2 is SYGVNS. This CDR3 spans 17 amino acids. DNA of the CDR3: TGTGCCAGCAGTGAAGAAAGCGGGGGGCTGACCGGAGATACGCAGTATTTT. Translating it yields CASSEESGGLTGDTQYF.